This T cell receptor beta chain was identified during a study of regulatory T cells in long-lasting Graves disease. Findings and caveats of the study: Persistent disease was associated with favored TRBV28 usage and with favored use of TRBJ1-2 and TRBJ2-5. TCR diversity in persistent Graves' patients was below that of newly diagnosed ones.

For TCR beta, libraries came from iRepertoire HTBI primers and Arm-PCR of CDR3 regions. Authors' data handling: The samples yielded roughly 60 TRBV and around 15 TRBJ segments. In TCRdb, the multiplex PCR reads were re-called with MiXCR into one record per CDR3 protein. What appears here as the V and J calls and clone size reflects TCRdb's work, not the paper's. The profile shows roughly 400,000 distinct CDR3 sequences, approximately 22% of them singletons. Time point specified: persistent/refractory GD, antithyroid drugs over 5 years with positive TRAb. There was RNA extracted from PBMCs, and the TCR library was made from it. Criteria from the American Thyroid Association guidelines were applied to diagnose Graves' disease. CDR1 and CDR2 from the germline V gene are LGHDT and YNNKEL (reference sequence). The CDR3 runs 15 residues. With V trimmed by 1 base and J by 2 bases, 3 bases remained unmatched.

About this clonotype itself: Its antigen remains unidentified.

The chain couples TRBV3-1 to TRBJ1-2; 8 bases agree with TRBD1. This receptor was identified in a female donor with Graves disease. Material: peripheral blood mononuclear cells (PBMCs), obtained when the disease was refractory, from a patient treated with antithyroid drugs. The chain's CDR3 is CASSQGQGLNYGYTF. CDR3 nucleotides: TGTGCCAGCAGCCAAGGACAGGGGCTGAACTATGGCTACACCTTC. The full variable domain, its missing parts supplied by reference TRBV3-1 and TRBJ1-2, is DTAVSQTPKYLVTQMGNDKSIKCEQNLGHDTMYWYKQDSKKFLKIMFSYNNKELIINETVPNRFSPKSPDKAHLNLHINSLELGDSAVYFCASSQGQGLNYGYTFGSGTRLTVV.